Listed here are 21 T cell receptor beta chains from one sample, sequenced in a study of regulatory T cells in long-lasting Graves disease. Time point reported: persistent/refractory GD, antithyroid drugs over 5 years with positive TRAb. Scientists built the TCR library using RNA that was extracted from PBMCs. With iRepertoire HTBI primers and Arm-PCR of CDR3 regions, TCR beta libraries were built. TCRdb independently ran MiXCR on the multiplex PCR reads; one entry per CDR3 protein. In the table there are about 470,000 distinct CDR3 sequences, about 22% of which are singletons. Sequences were derived from peripheral blood mononuclear cells (PBMCs), sampled when the disease was refractory, from a patient treated with antithyroid drugs. These receptors all come from a female donor with Graves disease.

The gene calls are TRBV6-5 and TRBJ1-5; D gene uncertain. The CDR3 covers 14 residues. Looked up from germline, CDR1 is MNHEY and CDR2 is SVGAGI. V lost 3 bases, J lost 2 bases, and 8 bases lay in between. In DNA, the CDR3 is TGTGCCAGCAGTTATTTGGGTGGCAATCAGCCCCAGCATTTT. The encoded protein is CASSYLGGNQPQHF.

The V and J genes are TRBV14 and TRBJ2-7, with 7 nucleotides matching TRBD1. Germline CDR1 and CDR2: SGHDN and FVKESK. V shed 3 bases and J 2 bases; nucleotides not matched to a gene: 13. The CDR3 is 17 residues long. CDR3 sequence reads: CASSQGFLRDSTYEQYF. The CDR3 nucleotides are TGTGCCAGCAGCCAGGGATTTCTTAGGGACAGTACCTACGAGCAGTACTTC.

The V and J genes are TRBV5-1 and TRBJ2-7; TRBD1 might be the D (5 bases). V lost 4 bases and J 6 bases, leaving 17 bases between the germline ends. CDR1 and CDR2 from the germline V gene are SGHRS and YFSETQ. The CDR3 runs to 14 residues. The CDR3 bases are TGCGCCAGCAGCCTGGACACACAGGCTATCGAGCAGTACTTC. Its protein is CASSLDTQAIEQYF.

This clonotype was recorded at least ten times. The chain joins TRBV29-1 to TRBJ1-1; possible D gene TRBD1, 5 bases. This CDR3 region has 14 residues. V lost 3 bases and J lost 3, with 14 bases in between. From germline, CDR1 is SQVTM and CDR2 ANQGSEA. The CDR3 nucleotides read TGCAGCGTTGACCCAGGACAAATAGACACTGAAGCTTTCTTT. Residues: CSVDPGQIDTEAFF.

This clonotype appeared many times. The chain employs TRBV6-6 and TRBJ1-1, with TRBD1 identical over 9 bases. The CDR3 spans 15 residues. From germline, CDR1 is MNHNY and CDR2 SVGAGI (reference sequence). Losses at the gene ends were 0 bases for V and 6 bases for J; bases not matched to a gene: 5. The CDR3 DNA reads TGTGCCAGCAGTTACTCGCACAGGGGGCTCGCTGAAGCTTTCTTT. Translating it yields CASSYSHRGLAEAFF.

This clonotype has more than one count but fewer than ten. The genes are TRBV24-1 and TRBJ2-7; weak D call: TRBD2 (6 bases). Germline CDR1 KGHDR, CDR2 SFDVKD. Deletions cut 4 bases from V and 3 bases from J, with 15 bases between. This CDR3 comprises 15 residues. The CDR3 coding sequence is TGTGCCACCAGTGACTCGGGAGAGGAGAGCTACGAGCAGTACTTC. Encoded protein: CATSDSGEESYEQYF.

The chain couples TRBV5-1 to TRBJ2-3; TRBD2 is a possible D gene (5 bases). The germline CDR1 and CDR2 sequences are SGHRS and YFSETQ. The length of the CDR3 is 15 residues. Deletions cut 0 bases from V and 1 base from J, with 9 bases between. CDR3 loop: CASSLEPRGTDTQYF. For the CDR3, the DNA is TGCGCCAGCAGCTTGGAGCCGCGGGGCACAGATACGCAGTATTTT.

V gene TRBV6-2 or TRBV6-3 combines with J gene TRBJ2-7, with D perhaps TRBD2 (7 bases). Germline CDR1 and CDR2: MNHEY and SVGEGT. This CDR3 is built from 16 residues. Deletions cut 6 bases from V and 0 bases from J, with 18 bases between. CDR3: CASSPQGGGHSYEQYF. The CDR3 DNA reads as TGTGCCAGCAGCCCTCAGGGCGGGGGACACTCCTACGAGCAGTACTTC.

The chain combines TRBV12-3 or TRBV12-4 with TRBJ2-7; TRBD1 aligns across 9 bases. With V trimmed by 3 bases and J by 3 bases, 6 bases remained unmatched. CDR3 size: 15 residues. CDR3 sequence: CASSFRAGQGYEQYF. The CDR3 region has the DNA TGTGCCAGCAGTTTTCGAGCGGGACAGGGCTACGAGCAGTACTTC.

The chain links TRBV20-1 to TRBJ2-7; 15 bases are shared with TRBD2. The V gene's germline CDR1 is DFQATT and CDR2 SNEGSKA (reference sequence). This CDR3 is 17 amino acids long. V lost 4 bases and J lost 3; bases outside the gene matches: 10. The CDR3 loop is CSAMGLAGGQARYEQYF. CDR3 nucleotide sequence: TGCAGTGCTATGGGACTAGCGGGAGGACAAGCCCGCTACGAGCAGTACTTC.

This clonotype has ten or more counts. The V call is TRBV27, the J call TRBJ1-2, with D hard to call. The germline CDR1 and CDR2 sequences are MNHEY and SMNVEV (reference sequence). This CDR3 has 11 amino acids. The V and J ends lost 6 bases and 9 bases respectively, with 11 bases between them. Here the CDR3 reads CASRSHLSYTF. In nucleotides, the CDR3 is TGTGCCAGCAGATCCCACCTAAGCTACACCTTC.

This clonotype has only a few counts. The CDR3 nucleotides read TGTGCCAGCAGACCCTCAAATCGGAATGAGCAGTTCTTC. It specifies CASRPSNRNEQFF. This chain connects TRBV28 to TRBJ2-1, with D unresolved. V dropped 6 bases and J dropped 7 bases, with 13 bases sitting between them. Germline V CDR1 and CDR2: MDHEN, SYDVKM. There are 13 residues in the CDR3.

The CDR3 reads CAIRADRGAAEAFF. CDR3 DNA: TGTGCCATCAGAGCTGACAGGGGGGCTGCTGAAGCTTTCTTT. The gene calls are TRBV10-3 and TRBJ1-1, with 9 bases fitting TRBD1. Germline V gives CDR1 ENHRY, CDR2 SYGVKD. The CDR3 runs 14 residues. With 6 bases clipped from V and 6 bases from J, the junction kept 8 bases outside the gene matches.

This clonotype was seen at least ten times. The rearrangement links TRBV9 to TRBJ1-1; D ambiguous. Germline CDR1 and CDR2: SGDLS and YYNGEE. CDR3 length equals 13 residues. Trimming cost V 4 bases and J 1 base, with 8 bases left between them. The CDR3, as DNA: TGTGCCAGCAGCAACGGACCGAACACTGAAGCTTTCTTT. Translated: CASSNGPNTEAFF.

This clonotype appeared a few times. The V and J genes are TRBV7-2 and TRBJ2-7; possible D gene TRBD2, 6 bases. The germline CDR1 and CDR2 sequences are SGHTA and FQGNSA. This CDR3 comprises 14 residues. V shed 1 base and J shed 6 bases, with 13 bases lying between them. The DNA for the CDR3 is TGTGCCAGCAGCTTAGGCGGGAATCGAGGCGAGCAGTACTTC. Translating gives CASSLGGNRGEQYF.

This clonotype was found a few times. CDR3 nucleotide sequence: TGTGCCAGCAGCTTAGAGGGGACGAGTGAAGCTTTCTTT. Amino acid sequence: CASSLEGTSEAFF. The genes are TRBV7-9 and TRBJ1-1; TRBD1 is a possible D gene (5 bases). CDR1 is SEHNR, CDR2 FQNEAQ, per germline (reference sequence). V gave up 1 base and J gave up 7 bases, with 10 bases separating them. This CDR3 has 13 residues.

At least ten counts were recorded for this clonotype. V and J are TRBV3-1 and TRBJ1-2; maybe TRBD1 (6 bases). Germline V gene data show CDR1 as LGHDT and CDR2 as YNNKEL (reference sequence). The CDR3 is made up of 14 amino acids. Trimming stripped 1 base from V and 8 bases from J, with 14 bases between. The CDR3 sequence is CASSQGAGDEGYTF. The CDR3, as DNA: TGTGCCAGCAGCCAAGGTGCAGGGGATGAAGGCTACACCTTC.

A word on this clonotype: It is likely a read error, because the conserved phenylalanine at the end of the CDR3 is missing. The gene calls are TRBV28 and TRBJ2-7; D is undetermined. Germline V gene sequence: CDR1 MDHEN, CDR2 SYDVKM. The CDR3 runs 11 residues. Between the trimmed V and J ends, which lost 5 bases and 3 bases, there was a span of 5 bases. The CDR3 sequence: CASSHHYEQYC. Written as DNA, the CDR3 is TGTGCCAGCAGTCATCACTACGAGCAGTACTGC.

This clonotype has a count of ten or more. CDR3 nucleotides: TGCAGTGCTAGACTGTCAGGGACGGAGACCCAGTACTTC. The encoded protein is CSARLSGTETQYF. V usage is TRBV20-1 and J usage is TRBJ2-5; D tentatively reads TRBD1 or TRBD2 (5 bases each). V dropped 2 bases and J dropped 5 bases, with 12 bases sitting between them. Germline V gives CDR1 DFQATT, CDR2 SNEGSKA (reference sequence). CDR3 length equals 13 residues.

There are a few counts of this clonotype. This rearrangement joins TRBV6-1 to TRBJ2-2; D is unclear. The germline V gene encodes CDR1 MNHNS and CDR2 SASEGT. The CDR3 totals 15 residues. V dropped 7 bases and J dropped 7 bases, with 19 bases sitting between them. CDR3 nucleotides: TGTGCCAGCAACCCCGGACGTGAAACAATCGGGGAGCTGTTTTTT. Translation gives CASNPGRETIGELFF.

This clonotype was counted many times. The rearrangement uses TRBV7-8 and TRBJ1-4; D gene ambiguous. The CDR3 has 13 amino acids. V lost 3 bases, J lost 8 bases, and 10 bases lay in between. CDR1 is SGHVS and CDR2 is FQNEAQ in the germline V gene. CDR3 DNA: TGTGCCAGCAGCTTTAGAACATTCGAAAAACTGTTTTTT. Its translation is CASSFRTFEKLFF. Looking up the rest from reference TRBV7-8 and TRBJ1-4 gives the full variable domain: GAGVSQSPRYKVAKRGQDVALRCDPISGHVSLFWYQQALGQGPEFLTYFQNEAQLDKSGLPSDRFFAERPEGSVSTLKIQRTQQEDSAVYLCASSFRTFEKLFFGSGTQLSVL.